Each of the 17 T cell receptor beta chains below was sequenced from the same sample in a study of beta chain features in type 1 diabetes (dated by TCRdb to the late 2010s). Receptor libraries were prepared by the immunoSEQ multiplex PCR assay. The entire amount of isolated RNA was reverse transcribed using the High Capacity cDNA Reverse Transcription Kit, so the sequenced TCRB transcripts were expressed ones. TCRdb holds this immuneACCESS table with in-frame rearrangements only. Some clones are missing; in checked studies, unresolved V genes explain under half, and the rest has no known cause. This sample gives 150,000 or so clones in total; less than 10% of them show up just once. 0.55% to 0.65% of the sample rests with the top ten. The sequencing sample was made of central memory CD4+ T cells from blood. These TCRs come from a middle-aged woman in good health.

This clone was counted between two and nine times. The J gene is TRBJ1-6, the V gene TRBV6-5, with a weak D call TRBD1 (6 bases). In germline, CDR1 is MNHEY, CDR2 SVGAGI. Trimming left V 6 bases short and J 8 bases short, with 11 bases between. There are 13 residues in the CDR3. CDR3 nucleotides: TGTGCCAGCAGGACCAGGACAGATTCACCCCTCCACTTT. Its translation is CASRTRTDSPLHF.

This clone was seen only a few times. This sequence joins TRBV2 and TRBJ1-2; possibly TRBD1 for D (6 bases). This CDR3 comprises 13 residues. Germline V gene data show CDR1 as SNHLY and CDR2 as FYNNEI. V was pared by 1 base and J by 8 bases, with 11 bases between. CDR3 nucleotide sequence: TGTGCCAGCAGTGAAGGACAGGAACGCGGCTACACCTTC. The encoded protein is CASSEGQERGYTF.

In its sample, this clone was seen a few times. This chain uses TRBV5-1 with TRBJ1-1; TRBD1 is a possible D gene (6 bases). V was shortened by 4 bases and J by 0 bases, with 13 bases between the two germline ends. Germline V CDR1 and CDR2: SGHRS, YFSETQ. The CDR3 spans 15 residues. The CDR3 spells CASSHYDRLNTEAFF. The CDR3 DNA follows: TGCGCCAGCAGCCATTACGACAGGTTGAACACTGAAGCTTTCTTT.

There are a few counts of this clone. The chain employs TRBV23-1 and TRBJ1-1; D perhaps matches TRBD1 (5 bases). TRBV23-1 is annotated as an ORF whose role is uncertain. The CDR3 spans 14 residues. The V end lost 2 bases, the J end lost 0 bases, and 7 bases lay between the germline ends. CDR3 DNA: TGCGCCAGCAGTCAAGGACAAATGAACACTGAAGCTTTCTTT. Translating gives CASSQGQMNTEAFF.

This clone came up a few times. The chain joins TRBV29-1 to TRBJ2-2, with 10 bases aligning to TRBD2. CDR1 and CDR2 (germline): SQVTM, ANQGSEA. This CDR3 comprises 15 residues. V dropped 0 bases and J dropped 4; count of bases not matched to a gene: 2. The CDR3 DNA sequence: TGCAGCGTTGAAGAAGCGGGGGGGGGCACCGGGGAGCTGTTTTTT. It encodes CSVEEAGGGTGELFF.

The chain uses TRBV19 and TRBJ2-5, with D possibly matching TRBD1 (6 bases). This CDR3 has 14 amino acids. V lost 4 bases to trimming and J lost 5 bases, with 14 bases between them. CDR1 and CDR2 (germline): LNHDA, SQIVND (reference sequence). CDR3 in amino acids: CASSTTGLTETQYF. The CDR3 DNA sequence: TGTGCCAGTAGTACAACAGGGTTGACGGAGACCCAGTACTTC.

The rearrangement uses TRBV5-1 and TRBJ2-1; 10 positions match TRBD2. Germline assignment: CDR1 SGHRS and CDR2 YFSETQ. The CDR3 contains 15 residues. J gave up 7 bases and V 1 base, and 5 bases lay outside the gene matches. CDR3 in amino acids: CASSLLSGGVNEQFF. The CDR3 bases are TGCGCCAGCAGCTTGTTGAGCGGGGGGGTGAATGAGCAGTTCTTC.

This clone was detected a few times. This rearrangement joins TRBV28 to TRBJ2-3, with D possibly TRBD1 on 6 matching bases. V was trimmed by 3 bases and J by 2 bases, leaving 12 bases between them. The CDR3 is made up of 15 amino acids. The germline gives CDR1 MDHEN, CDR2 SYDVKM. CDR3 residues: CASSFYGGYTDTQYF. CDR3 bases: TGTGCCAGCAGTTTTTATGGGGGCTACACAGATACGCAGTATTTT.

This sequence joins TRBV4-2 and TRBJ2-1, with 8 bases identical to TRBD2. In germline, CDR1 is LGHNA, CDR2 YNFKEQ. CDR3 length: 16 amino acids. After removal of 4 bases from V and 4 bases from J, the junction contained 9 bases not matched to a gene. In DNA form, the CDR3 reads TGTGCCAGCAGCCGGCTCGGAGCGGGGGATTACAATGAGCAGTTCTTC. This translates into CASSRLGAGDYNEQFF.

The sample holds many counts of this clone. J is TRBJ1-1 and V is TRBV19, with TRBD1 matching 7 bases. J was trimmed by 1 base and V by 6 bases; bases with no gene match: 11. The CDR3 sequence is 16 residues long. Germline values: CDR1 LNHDA, CDR2 SQIVND (reference sequence). This chain's CDR3 is CASRGQRGPGNTEAFF. The CDR3 DNA reads as TGTGCCAGTAGGGGACAGCGGGGGCCGGGGAACACTGAAGCTTTCTTT. Supplemented by reference TRBV19 and TRBJ1-1, the full variable domain reads DGGITQSPKYLFRKEGQNVTLSCEQNLNHDAMYWYRQDPGQGLRLIYYSQIVNDFQKGDIAEGYSVSREKKESFPLTVTSAQKNPTAFYLCASRGQRGPGNTEAFFGQGTRLTVV.

This clone was found a few times. The chain links TRBV10-2 to TRBJ2-7; the match to TRBD1 covers 8 bases. The CDR3 spans 14 residues. Germline trimming cut 5 bases from V and 6 bases from J; bases unmatched to any gene: 9. Per germline, CDR1 WSHSY and CDR2 SAAADI. The CDR3 nucleotides are TGCGCCAGCAGTACGGACAGGGCGGTCTCCGAGCAGTACTTC. Its translation: CASSTDRAVSEQYF.

The V call is TRBV10-1, the J call TRBJ1-1; 7 bases match TRBD1. The CDR3 has 13 residues. The V gene's germline CDR1 is WNHNN and CDR2 SYGVQD (reference sequence). V lost 3 bases, J lost 6 bases, and 4 bases stayed unmatched. The CDR3 reads CASSDQTGAEAFF. As DNA, the CDR3 is TGCGCCAGCAGTGACCAAACAGGGGCTGAAGCTTTCTTT.

The chain links TRBV6-6 to TRBJ1-1, with D unclear. Looked up from germline, CDR1 is MNHNY and CDR2 is SVGAGI (reference sequence). V lost 8 bases, J lost 1 base, and 5 bases lay in between. CDR3 length: 11 amino acids. The CDR3 sequence is CASQANTEAFF. The CDR3 coding sequence is TGTGCCAGCCAGGCGAACACTGAAGCTTTCTTT.

The sample holds many counts of this clone. The V call is TRBV5-4, the J call TRBJ1-2; a possible D gene is TRBD1 (6 bases). CDR1 and CDR2 from the germline V gene are SGHNT and YYREEE (reference sequence). With 10 bases removed from V and 2 bases from J, the gap between germline ends came to 9 bases. The CDR3 runs to 11 residues. This CDR3 reads CAYRVNYGYTF. The CDR3 region has the DNA TGTGCCTACAGGGTAAACTATGGCTACACCTTC.

This clone was seen a few times. The rearrangement joins TRBV6-1 to TRBJ2-7; D is possibly TRBD2 (6 bases). The CDR3 sequence is 14 residues long. With 8 bases removed from V and 1 base from J, the gap between germline ends came to 15 bases. CDR1 is MNHNS and CDR2 is SASEGT in the germline V gene. Here the CDR3 DNA reads TGTGCCAGCTTACTGGGCGGGGCTTCCTACGAGCAGTACTTC. Amino acid sequence: CASLLGGASYEQYF.

The gene calls are TRBV7-2 and TRBJ2-7; TRBD1 agrees at 7 bases. In germline, CDR1 is SGHTA, CDR2 FQGNSA. This CDR3 spans 14 amino acids. The J segment lost 3 bases and the V segment lost 2 bases, leaving 4 bases of the junction unmatched. CDR3 loop: CASSLRTGIYEQYF. DNA for the CDR3: TGTGCCAGCAGCTTACGGACAGGAATCTACGAGCAGTACTTC.

The chain employs TRBV7-2 and TRBJ1-1, with D perhaps TRBD1 (5 bases). Germline values: CDR1 SGHTA, CDR2 FQGNSA. The CDR3 loop spans 13 amino acids. The germline V and J ends were trimmed by 5 bases and 3 bases, with 10 bases remaining between them. The CDR3 bases are TGTGCCAGCAGCCCATCCAGGGACACTGAAGCTTTCTTT. Its translation is CASSPSRDTEAFF.